This T cell receptor (beta chain) was found in a study of T cells in Graves' hyperthyroidism and ophthalmopathy. Study-wide background: It was at initial diagnosis, before any treatment, that peripheral blood was collected.

On this clonotype itself: What it binds is not known.

Broader study findings: Most clonotypes expanded in thyroid above 0.001 were likewise present in blood.

TCR beta CDR3 regions were amplified from RNA. A first-round RT-PCR of the TCR CDR3 used the HTBI primer set. TCRdb itself ran the multiplex PCR reads through MiXCR, one entry per CDR3 protein. Of around 620,000 distinct CDR3 sequences in the sample, under 20% were seen once. In making diagnoses, clinical symptoms, serum thyroxine and TRAb, thyroid ultrasound and orbital computed tomography were all used. Germline assignment: CDR1 KGHSH and CDR2 LQKENI. The CDR3 consists of 14 residues. The germline V and J ends were trimmed by 5 bases and 2 bases, with 13 bases remaining between them. This sequence originates from a woman aged 25-40 years with Graves' hyperthyroidism. Source material: blood. The V gene is TRBV18, the J gene TRBJ2-7; tentatively, D is TRBD1 (6 bases). In nucleotides, the CDR3 is TGTGCCAGCTCATCTACAGGGATGGCCTACGAGCAGTACTTC. It yields the protein CASSSTGMAYEQYF.